Listed here is a single T cell receptor (beta chain). These data come from a study of T cell responses to AZD1222 COVID-19 vaccine. This CDR3 has 16 residues. Germline values: CDR1 MNHNY, CDR2 SVGAGI (reference sequence). The J segment lost 5 bases and the V segment lost 6 bases, leaving 14 bases of the junction unmatched. Only in-frame clones appear in the TCRdb table, and some are missing; sequencing was by immunoSEQ multiplex PCR. The sample records 80,000 or so clones, approximately 90% being singletons. The chain links TRBV6-6 to TRBJ2-5; the match to TRBD2 covers 8 bases. The sequenced sample was peripheral blood, obtained on day 0 of MenACWY control vaccination. This receptor was taken from an adult in good health. CDR3 sequence reads: CASRRQAGLVEETQYF. In DNA, the CDR3 is TGTGCCAGCAGGAGGCAGGCGGGACTAGTAGAGGAGACCCAGTACTTC.